Shown below are 27 T cell receptor beta chains from a single sample sequenced in a study of cytotoxic CD8 clonotypes in ibrutinib-treated CLL. Clones were read by immunoSEQ multiplex PCR, and TCRdb kept only the in-frame ones, dropping some. The table shows roughly 300,000 clones, with roughly four fifths occurring only once. Source: PBMCs, taken at disease progression, from a patient treated with ibrutinib. The receptors were gathered from a human donor with chronic lymphocytic leukemia.

The chain joins TRBV2 to TRBJ1-1; D unclear. V lost 6 bases to trimming and J lost 5 bases, with 7 bases between them. This CDR3 has 11 amino acids. Looked up from germline, CDR1 is SNHLY and CDR2 is FYNNEI. The CDR3 region is CASRGKTEAFF. In DNA form, the CDR3 reads TGTGCCAGCAGAGGAAAGACTGAAGCTTTCTTT.

The chain is built from TRBV6-1 and TRBJ1-5; no reliable D call. Trimming stripped 7 bases from V and 6 bases from J, with 13 bases between. CDR3 length equals 13 residues. Germline V lookup: CDR1 MNHNS, CDR2 SASEGT. The CDR3 is CASKADPAQPQHF. The CDR3 bases are TGTGCCAGCAAGGCCGATCCGGCTCAGCCCCAGCATTTT.

Comment on this clone: The junction does not match germline at one end; this may be a read error. The genes are TRBV19 and TRBJ2-1; D ambiguous. Per the germline V gene, CDR1 is LNHDA and CDR2 is SQIVND (reference sequence). The CDR3 covers 14 residues. The CDR3 DNA reads as TGTGCCAGTGGTATCGCTAATTCCTACAATGAGCAGTTCTTC. Translating it yields CASGIANSYNEQFF.

V is TRBV4-1 and J is TRBJ1-3, with D perhaps TRBD1 (6 bases). The CDR3 loop spans 15 amino acids. Germline V CDR1 and CDR2: MGHRA, YSYEKL. Trimming pared 3 bases from V and 1 base from J, leaving 10 bases between. The CDR3 DNA sequence: TGCGCCAGCAGCCAGATCAGGGGATCTGGAAACACCATATATTTT. Translation gives CASSQIRGSGNTIYF.

This clone has more than one count but fewer than ten. J is TRBJ1-2 and V is TRBV25-1, with D possibly TRBD1 on 5 matching bases. Germline assignment: CDR1 MGHDK and CDR2 SYGVNS. CDR3 size: 14 residues. The V and J ends lost 4 bases and 4 bases respectively, with 13 bases between them. CDR3 sequence (DNA): TGTGCCAGCAGTGCACATCGCGGGACCTATGGCTACACCTTC. Translated, it gives CASSAHRGTYGYTF.

V is TRBV5-4 and J is TRBJ2-3; no clear D. The germline V gene has CDR1 SGHNT and CDR2 YYREEE (reference sequence). V lost 4 bases to trimming and J lost 6 bases, with 12 bases between them. This CDR3 is 13 amino acids long. The CDR3 DNA reads TGTGCCAGCAGCCCCCCAGAATGGGATACGCAGTATTTT. Translating gives CASSPPEWDTQYF.

V and J are TRBV18 and TRBJ2-1, with D perhaps matching TRBD1 or TRBD2 (5 bases each). The V gene lost 2 bases and the J gene lost 8 bases, with 10 bases spanning the gap. Germline CDR1 KGHSH, CDR2 LQKENI. The CDR3 spans 13 residues. CDR3 amino acids: CASSPGRGDEQFF. Written as DNA, the CDR3 is TGTGCCAGCTCACCAGGCCGAGGGGATGAGCAGTTCTTC.

The genes are TRBV5-4 and TRBJ1-1; D is uncertain. Germline CDR1 SGHNT, CDR2 YYREEE (reference sequence). The V end lost 0 bases, the J end lost 0 bases, and 9 bases lay between the germline ends. The CDR3 has 15 residues. CDR3 nucleotides: TGTGCCAGCAGCTTGGTCGGCAGGCTGAACACTGAAGCTTTCTTT. This encodes CASSLVGRLNTEAFF.

The chain joins TRBV9 to TRBJ1-4; D is ambiguous. In germline, CDR1 is SGDLS, CDR2 YYNGEE. V lost 4 bases and J lost 0, with 16 bases in between. This CDR3 is built from 17 residues. The CDR3: CASSPRKGTTTNEKLFF. Here the CDR3 DNA reads TGTGCCAGCAGCCCACGGAAGGGAACTACAACTAATGAAAAACTGTTTTTT.

V usage is TRBV7-6 and J usage is TRBJ2-7; D is unclear. V was shortened by 1 base and J by 3 bases, with 10 bases between the two germline ends. Per the germline V gene, CDR1 is SGHVS and CDR2 is FNYEAQ. This CDR3 spans 14 amino acids. The CDR3 sequence is CASSLVGVGYEQYF. The CDR3 nucleotides read TGTGCCAGCAGCTTAGTCGGCGTCGGCTACGAGCAGTACTTC.

This clone has a handful of counts. This chain uses TRBV27 with TRBJ1-2, with D possibly TRBD1 on 5 matching bases. CDR1 is MNHEY and CDR2 is SMNVEV in the germline V gene (reference sequence). The CDR3 contains 15 residues. Trimming left V 5 bases short and J 4 bases short, with 17 bases between. The CDR3: CASSLTPAGSYGYTF. DNA for the CDR3: TGTGCCAGCAGTCTGACCCCTGCAGGGTCCTATGGCTACACCTTC.

This clone has a single count. Distinct nucleotide sequences in the sample also encode this CDR3. The chain has TRBV5-1 and TRBJ1-2; no definite D call. The germline V and J ends were trimmed by 0 bases and 2 bases, with 5 bases remaining between them. The CDR3 extends over 13 amino acids. Germline V gene data show CDR1 as SGHRS and CDR2 as YFSETQ. The CDR3, as DNA: TGCGCCAGCAGCTTGGTGGGGAACTATGGCTACACCTTC. Its translation is CASSLVGNYGYTF.

Points on this clone: Other DNA sequences in this sample translate to the same CDR3. The V gene is TRBV29-1, the J gene TRBJ1-2, with TRBD1 matching 8 bases. From germline, CDR1 is SQVTM and CDR2 ANQGSEA. The CDR3 runs 12 residues. Trimming at V came to 7 bases and at J to 5 bases, leaving 6 bases not matched to a gene. The CDR3 DNA is TGCAGCGGAGGACAGGGAGGGTATGGCTACACCTTC. Translated, it gives CSGGQGGYGYTF.

J is TRBJ2-1 and V is TRBV7-3; no clear D. Germline CDR1 SGHTA, CDR2 FQGTGA. The V end was cut by 1 base, the J end by 6 bases, with 10 bases between. The CDR3 totals 14 residues. CDR3 DNA sequence: TGTGCCAGCAGCTTAAATCCCGACACCAATGAGCAGTTCTTC. It encodes CASSLNPDTNEQFF.

The chain joins TRBV7-3 to TRBJ1-6, with D unclear. This CDR3 has 14 amino acids. Deletions cut 2 bases from V and 7 bases from J, with 9 bases between. The germline V gene has CDR1 SGHTA and CDR2 FQGTGA. The DNA of the CDR3 is TGTGCCAGCAGCTTACGTAGCAGAAATTCACCCCTCCACTTT. This sequence encodes CASSLRSRNSPLHF.

The V call is TRBV7-6, the J call TRBJ2-7; 9 bases line up with TRBD2. The CDR3 is made up of 15 amino acids. Trimming at V came to 0 bases and at J to 6 bases, leaving 6 bases not matched to a gene. Germline V gives CDR1 SGHVS, CDR2 FNYEAQ. In DNA, the CDR3 is TGTGCCAGCAGCTTAGCCGGGACTAGCAGTATCGAGCAGTACTTC. Translated: CASSLAGTSSIEQYF.

This clone occurred a few times. The V call is TRBV27, the J call TRBJ1-6; no clear D. CDR1 MNHEY and CDR2 SMNVEV come from the germline V gene (reference sequence). V lost 3 bases and J lost 3, with 6 bases in between. This CDR3 has 14 amino acids. The chain's CDR3 is CASSLRGYNSPLHF. The CDR3 coding sequence is TGTGCCAGCAGTTTGCGTGGCTATAATTCACCCCTCCACTTT.

This chain uses TRBV4-1 with TRBJ2-1; perhaps TRBD2 as D (6 bases). CDR3 length equals 17 residues. Germline V gene data show CDR1 as MGHRA and CDR2 as YSYEKL. Trimming stripped 0 bases from V and 8 bases from J, with 20 bases between. CDR3 in DNA: TGCGCCAGCAGCCAAGATGGGATACCGGGACCGGGGGATGAGCAGTTCTTC. This sequence encodes CASSQDGIPGPGDEQFF.

The rearrangement uses TRBV10-2 and TRBJ2-7; 7 bases agree with TRBD1. Trimming at V came to 10 bases and at J to 1 base, leaving 16 bases not matched to a gene. Per the germline V gene, CDR1 is WSHSY and CDR2 is SAAADI. The CDR3 is 16 amino acids. CDR3 nucleotides: TGCGCCACCGGGACAGACCGTCGGTTGAGGTCCTACGAGCAGTACTTC. It yields the protein CATGTDRRLRSYEQYF.

V gene TRBV9 combines with J gene TRBJ2-3; 9 positions match TRBD2. CDR1 is SGDLS and CDR2 is YYNGEE in the germline V gene. The CDR3 runs to 17 residues. The V and J ends lost 4 bases and 2 bases, in that order; junction bases with no gene match: 11. CDR3 sequence: CASSPRGLAGTTDTQYF. The CDR3, as DNA: TGTGCCAGCAGCCCGAGAGGGCTAGCGGGAACCACAGATACGCAGTATTTT. Full variable domain (missing parts from reference TRBV9 and TRBJ2-3): DSGVTQTPKHLITATGQRVTLRCSPRSGDLSVYWYQQSLDQGLQFLIQYYNGEERAKGNILERFSAQQFPDLHSELNLSSLELGDSALYFCASSPRGLAGTTDTQYFGPGTRLTVL.

The J gene is TRBJ2-1, the V gene TRBV4-3, with 11 bases that match TRBD2. The CDR3 consists of 19 residues. J was trimmed by 5 bases and V by 0 bases; bases with no gene match: 12. CDR1 and CDR2 (germline): LGHNA, YSLEER. The CDR3 region is CASSQDRYPGTSGHNEQFF. CDR3 sequence (DNA): TGCGCCAGCAGCCAAGATCGCTACCCGGGGACTAGCGGTCACAATGAGCAGTTCTTC.

The J gene is TRBJ1-4, the V gene TRBV29-1, with D unresolved. V was clipped by 5 bases and J by 5 bases, with 12 bases between them. Per germline, CDR1 SQVTM and CDR2 ANQGSEA. This CDR3 has 13 amino acids. This chain's CDR3 is CSVLAPWNEKLFF. In DNA, the CDR3 is TGCAGCGTTTTAGCCCCCTGGAATGAAAAACTGTTTTTT.

This chain links TRBV7-8 with TRBJ2-2; D uncertain. The ends were cut back, 5 bases at V and 2 bases at J, with 18 bases in the middle. The CDR3 has 17 amino acids. Per germline, CDR1 SGHVS and CDR2 FQNEAQ. Written as DNA, the CDR3 is TGTGCCAGCAGCCCCGCCCGAACGAGGCTTAACACCGGGGAGCTGTTTTTT. Its protein product is CASSPARTRLNTGELFF.

This clone was seen a handful of times. The chain uses TRBV7-9 and TRBJ1-6; D is ambiguous. CDR1 is SEHNR and CDR2 is FQNEAQ in the germline V gene (reference sequence). With 1 base removed from V and 0 bases from J, the gap between germline ends came to 7 bases. CDR3 length: 16 amino acids. CDR3 sequence reads: CASSLGDISYNSPLHF. The CDR3 coding sequence is TGTGCCAGCAGCTTAGGAGACATCTCCTATAATTCACCCCTCCACTTT.

This sequence joins TRBV27 and TRBJ2-7, with 10 bases matching TRBD2. CDR3 size: 17 residues. Per the germline V gene, CDR1 is MNHEY and CDR2 is SMNVEV (reference sequence). V lost 1 base to trimming and J lost 2 bases; unmatched junction nucleotides: 8. The CDR3 region is CASSLWSPAGGPYEQYF. For the CDR3, the DNA is TGTGCCAGCAGTTTATGGTCTCCAGCGGGAGGGCCCTACGAGCAGTACTTC.

The rearrangement uses TRBV9 and TRBJ2-7, with 10 bases lining up with TRBD2. V shed 3 bases, J shed 5 bases, and the junction held 8 bases outside the gene matches. The germline CDR1 and CDR2 sequences are SGDLS and YYNGEE. The CDR3 is 15 amino acids. This CDR3 reads CASSARSGTSDEQYF. In DNA form, the CDR3 reads TGTGCCAGCAGCGCCCGTTCCGGGACTAGCGACGAGCAGTACTTC.

The chain joins TRBV6-4 to TRBJ2-2; D remains ambiguous. Between the trimmed V and J ends, which lost 5 bases and 5 bases, there was a span of 12 bases. CDR3 length: 14 residues. Germline CDR1 MRHNA, CDR2 SNTAGT. The CDR3 loop reads CASSPARVTGELFF. The CDR3 DNA sequence: TGTGCCAGCAGTCCCGCACGGGTTACCGGGGAGCTGTTTTTT.